This T cell receptor beta chain was documented in a study of blood T cell repertoires in COVID-19 (dated by TCRdb to about 2020). Some background on the complete study: Samples from collaborators originated in the United States, Italy and Spain and spanned both the acute and convalescent phases of COVID-19. The material from the prospective study consisted of cDNA or gDNA derived from T cells, B-cell-depleted T cells, or PBMCs. The samples were drawn from the first 160 participants of the ongoing ImmuneRACE study and from about 1,200 subjects provided by 6 global collaborators. Sample metadata almost always included a de-identified subject ID, COVID-19 status, age in years and sex. Subjects who had been exposed to COVID-19, were actively infected with it, or had recovered from it provided the deeply sampled blood TCRbeta repertoires that made up the dataset. The repertoires were made available in a free public database intended to serve as a resource for research on the immune response to SARS-CoV-2. Where HLA class I and class II types were available, the types were taken from metadata supplied by the sample provider, not from assay-based typing. Paper-wide results and their limitations: The quantity of clinical and demographic metadata differed by source and by participant and was supplied without curation.

The collaborating institutions used their own protocols to collect whole blood in K2EDTA tubes. For TCRbeta analysis, collaborators shipped samples in one of three forms: frozen whole blood, isolated PBMCs, or DNA extracted from either of those sample types. In the case of this clone: The antigen this receptor binds is unknown. Within one base of it there is no much larger clone, and no base qualities were kept.

The immunoSEQ Assay, a bias-controlled multiplex PCR, was used to amplify TCRbeta CDR3 regions from genomic DNA. Processing in the source paper ran as follows. The number of nucleated cells in each sample was estimated by amplification of reference gene primers within the assay. To quantify the absolute abundance of each unique TCRbeta CDR3 rearrangement, sequence reads were collapsed and filtered. For each sample, productive Simpson clonality was calculated as the square root of Simpson's diversity index over productive rearrangements. This immuneACCESS table, as held by TCRdb, lists in-frame sequences with V and J called but not all clones. Of the missing ones, under half trace to an unresolved V gene in checked studies; the others have no known cause. The D gene and trimming were derived from the DNA, and the V and J assignments and clone size from that table. Here the sample has about 220,000 clones; more than 85% occur a single time. 1.9% of the sample is in the top ten clones.

The sequence was obtained from a man in his forties with active or convalescent COVID-19. Sequencing was done on a sample of peripheral blood.

The DNA reads as follows: TGTGCCACCAGTGACCAAGACAGGTGGTATGGCTACACCTTC. This yields the protein CATSDQDRWYGYTF. The sequence links TRBV24-1 to TRBJ1-2; D gene: possibly TRBD1, on 6 matching bases. V sheds 4 bases and J sheds 5 bases, leaving 13 bases between their ends. From the cysteine up to the phenylalanine, the CDR3 has a length of 14 residues. Here the CDR3 DNA is all that survives: 42 bases in frame from base 1. The germline V gene yields KGHDR for CDR1 and SFDVKD for CDR2.